A selection of T cell receptor beta chains follows, all from one sample in a study of regulatory T cells in long-lasting Graves disease. MiXCR, run by TCRdb on the multiplex PCR reads, gives a single entry per CDR3 protein. The sample holds under 450,000 distinct CDR3 sequences; around 20% are singletons and the top ten take roughly a quarter. The material sequenced was peripheral blood mononuclear cells (PBMCs), taken when the disease was refractory, from a patient treated with antithyroid drugs. These receptors were obtained from a female donor with Graves disease. CDR3s include the opening cysteine and the closing phenylalanine or tryptophan. The order of the fields is clone size, V gene, J gene, D gene, CDR3 protein, CDR3 DNA. D genes are given only for firm matches. Only some rows state a clone size, as once, few, many or a class for expanded clones.

many	TRBV10-3	TRBJ2-6	-	CAISESGSGANVLTF	TGTGCCATCAGTGAGTCAGGTTCTGGGGCCAACGTCCTGACTTTC
-	TRBV12-3/TRBV12-4	TRBJ2-7	-	CASSYPRRVFEQYF	TGTGCCAGCAGTTACCCTCGAAGGGTCTTCGAGCAGTACTTC
many	TRBV2	TRBJ2-6	TRBD1	CASRSGTGGVLTF	TGTGCCAGCAGATCCGGGACAGGCGGTGTCCTGACTTTC
-	TRBV19	TRBJ1-1	-	CASTPYKASYTEAFF	TGTGCCAGTACCCCATATAAGGCTTCTTACACTGAAGCTTTCTTT
-	TRBV6-5	TRBJ2-3	-	CASSYMDTQYF	TGTGCCAGCAGTTACATGGATACGCAGTATTTT
-	TRBV6-1	TRBJ1-2	-	CASSDTYYRDTNYGYTF	TGTGCCAGCAGTGATACTTATTACAGGGATACTAACTATGGCTACACCTTC
-	TRBV28	TRBJ1-3	-	CASTPVDSGNTIYF	TGTGCCAGCACTCCGGTGGACTCTGGAAACACCATATATTTT
-	TRBV19	TRBJ1-1	-	CASSIVTGTVNTEAFF	TGTGCCAGTAGTATAGTTACCGGGACCGTGAACACTGAAGCTTTCTTT
-	TRBV14	TRBJ1-1	-	CASSQDSGPATEAFF	-
-	TRBV5-6	TRBJ1-1	-	CASSPGWDMDTEAFF	TGTGCCAGCAGCCCCGGGTGGGATATGGACACTGAAGCTTTCTTT
-	TRBV28	TRBJ2-7	-	CASNSGGISYEQYF	TGTGCCAGCAACTCAGGGGGGATCTCCTACGAGCAGTACTTC
many	TRBV2	TRBJ1-1	TRBD1	CASTGQGAKTEAFF	TGTGCCAGCACTGGACAGGGGGCAAAGACTGAAGCTTTCTTT
many	TRBV28	TRBJ1-5	-	CASRAGWGQGQPQHF	TGTGCCAGCAGGGCCGGTTGGGGCCAGGGTCAGCCCCAGCATTTT
-	TRBV12-3/TRBV12-4	TRBJ1-3	TRBD1	CASTLQGGSGNTIYF	TGTGCCAGCACTCTTCAGGGGGGTTCTGGAAACACCATATATTTT
-	TRBV7-2	TRBJ1-5	TRBD1	CASSPMTGINQPQHF	TGTGCCAGCAGCCCCATGACAGGGATCAATCAGCCCCAGCATTTT
-	TRBV18	TRBJ1-1	-	CASSPQLGRVVTEAFF	TGTGCCAGCTCACCACAGCTGGGAAGGGTAGTAACTGAAGCTTTCTTT
many	TRBV2	TRBJ2-7	TRBD1	CASSRKTGGSYEQYF	TGTGCCAGCAGCAGAAAGACAGGGGGATCCTACGAGCAGTACTTC
many	TRBV7-8	TRBJ2-7	TRBD2	CASSLKGLAGGNYAYEQYF	TGTGCCAGCAGCTTGAAAGGACTAGCGGGAGGGAATTACGCCTACGAGCAGTACTTC
few	TRBV5-1	TRBJ2-2	TRBD1	CASSVRGTAGELFF	TGCGCCAGCAGCGTCCGAGGGACAGCCGGGGAGCTGTTTTTT
-	TRBV10-3	TRBJ2-7	-	CAISGPGSEQYF	TGTGCCATCAGTGGACCTGGGAGTGAGCAGTACTTC
many	TRBV6-1	TRBJ2-7	TRBD1	CASQSGQGATYEQYF	TGTGCCAGCCAGTCTGGACAGGGGGCGACCTACGAGCAGTACTTC
many	TRBV28	TRBJ2-7	-	CATVWRVEPYEQYF	TGTGCCACAGTGTGGCGGGTGGAACCCTACGAGCAGTACTTC
many	TRBV12-3/TRBV12-4	TRBJ1-1	-	CASPRCGSQAFF	TGTGCCAGCCCAAGATGTGGGAGCCAAGCTTTCTTT
few	TRBV29-1	TRBJ1-1	-	CSVRWVQGGIDTEAFF	TGCAGCGTGAGGTGGGTGCAAGGGGGAATCGACACTGAAGCTTTCTTT
-	TRBV30	TRBJ1-2	TRBD1	CAWEPGQGAEGYTF	TGTGCCTGGGAACCGGGACAGGGGGCGGAAGGCTACACCTTC
-	TRBV6-2/TRBV6-3	TRBJ1-2	-	CASSYGGMSGYTF	TGTGCCAGCAGTTACGGGGGAATGAGTGGCTACACCTTC
few	TRBV13	TRBJ2-1	-	CASSLGQFNEQFF	TGTGCCAGCAGCTTAGGACAGTTCAATGAGCAGTTCTTC
few	TRBV7-9	TRBJ2-7	TRBD2	CASSEAGAGYEQYF	TGTGCCAGCAGCGAAGCGGGAGCGGGGTACGAGCAGTACTTC
-	TRBV4-3	TRBJ1-5	-	CASSRNRKEGNQPQHF	TGCGCCAGCAGCCGTAACAGGAAGGAGGGCAATCAGCCCCAGCATTTT
many	TRBV7-9	TRBJ2-7	-	CAASGGPGIHEQYF	TGTGCCGCGTCCGGGGGACCGGGCATACACGAGCAGTACTTC
many	TRBV2	TRBJ1-2	-	CASSEKGYGYTF	TGTGCCAGCAGTGAAAAAGGGTATGGCTACACCTTC
few	TRBV28	TRBJ2-1	-	CASSLLSLRGAGSYNEQFF	TGTGCCAGCAGTTTATTATCGCTACGCGGGGCGGGCTCCTACAATGAGCAGTTCTTC
many	TRBV28	TRBJ1-3	TRBD1	CASSFPRQGPSSGNTIYF	TGTGCCAGCAGTTTCCCACGACAGGGGCCTAGCTCTGGAAACACCATATATTTT
few	TRBV15	TRBJ2-4	-	CATSRVDGAGIQYF	TGTGCCACCAGCAGAGTAGACGGGGCGGGCATTCAGTACTTC
-	TRBV7-8	TRBJ1-4	TRBD1	CASSLTLGGNEKLFF	TGTGCCAGCAGCTTAACGTTAGGGGGCAATGAAAAACTGTTTTTT
-	TRBV7-2	TRBJ1-5	-	CASSSAGMSNQPQHF	TGTGCCAGCAGCTCCGCAGGGATGAGCAATCAGCCCCAGCATTTT
few	TRBV6-1	TRBJ1-3	TRBD1	CASRHRDSGNTIYF	TGTGCCAGCAGACATAGGGACAGTGGAAACACCATATATTTT
many	TRBV12-3/TRBV12-4	TRBJ2-7	-	CASSPRVGGYEQYF	TGTGCCAGCAGTCCCCGCGTAGGGGGCTACGAGCAGTACTTC
-	TRBV20-1	TRBJ2-5	-	CSAEADSTQETQYF	TGCAGTGCTGAGGCCGACTCTACCCAAGAGACCCAGTACTTC
-	TRBV2	TRBJ2-3	-	CASSEYGRGDAQYF	TGTGCCAGCAGTGAATACGGGCGAGGGGATGCGCAGTATTTT
many	TRBV2	TRBJ1-6	-	CASRGGPNSPLHF	TGTGCCAGCAGAGGCGGCCCTAATTCACCCCTCCACTTT
-	TRBV20-1	TRBJ1-5	-	CSAREELSVNQPQHF	TGCAGTGCTAGAGAAGAATTATCGGTAAATCAGCCCCAGCATTTT
few	TRBV6-1	TRBJ2-2	-	CAVTVTNTGELFF	TGTGCCGTGACAGTTACGAACACCGGGGAGCTGTTTTTT
-	TRBV5-1	TRBJ2-5	-	CASSLGRGDETQYF	TGCGCCAGCAGCTTAGGACGAGGGGACGAGACCCAGTACTTC
-	TRBV7-2	TRBJ2-3	TRBD2	CASSLGASGMRTDTQYF	TGTGCCAGCAGCTTAGGGGCTAGCGGGATGCGGACCGATACGCAGTATTTT
-	TRBV5-5	TRBJ1-6	-	CASSLGVLTASPLHF	TGTGCCAGCAGCTTGGGTGTTTTGACAGCCTCACCCCTCCACTTT
-	TRBV2	TRBJ2-2	TRBD1	CATTLDRGGTGELFF	TGTGCCACCACCCTGGACAGGGGGGGCACCGGGGAGCTGTTTTTT
many	TRBV28	TRBJ1-6	-	CASRGNSPLHF	TGTGCCAGCCGAGGCAATTCACCCCTCCACTTT
once	TRBV20-1	TRBJ2-7	-	CSARPVSSYEQYF	TGCAGTGCTAGACCGGTCAGCTCCTACGAGCAATACTTC
few	TRBV7-2	TRBJ2-6	TRBD1	CASSLGTGGAGANVLTF	TGTGCCAGCAGCTTAGGGACAGGGGGCGCTGGGGCCAACGTCCTGACTTTC
few	TRBV3-1	TRBJ2-5	-	CASSQLETRETQYF	TGTGCCAGCAGCCAGCTAGAAACAAGGGAGACCCAGTACTTC
many	TRBV6-1	TRBJ2-7	TRBD1	CASRGTVSSYEQYF	TGTGCCAGCAGGGGGACAGTGAGCTCCTACGAGCAGTACTTC
once	TRBV20-1	TRBJ2-3	-	CSARTSPSTDTQYF	TGCAGTGCTAGGACTTCCCCCAGCACAGATACGCAGTATTTT
-	TRBV6-1	TRBJ1-1	TRBD1	CASSATGGTEAFF	TGTGCCAGCAGCGCTACAGGGGGCACTGAAGCTTTCTTT
few	TRBV7-9	TRBJ1-5	-	CASSSTTGSQPQHF	TGTGCCAGCAGCTCAACTACAGGGAGTCAGCCCCAGCATTTT